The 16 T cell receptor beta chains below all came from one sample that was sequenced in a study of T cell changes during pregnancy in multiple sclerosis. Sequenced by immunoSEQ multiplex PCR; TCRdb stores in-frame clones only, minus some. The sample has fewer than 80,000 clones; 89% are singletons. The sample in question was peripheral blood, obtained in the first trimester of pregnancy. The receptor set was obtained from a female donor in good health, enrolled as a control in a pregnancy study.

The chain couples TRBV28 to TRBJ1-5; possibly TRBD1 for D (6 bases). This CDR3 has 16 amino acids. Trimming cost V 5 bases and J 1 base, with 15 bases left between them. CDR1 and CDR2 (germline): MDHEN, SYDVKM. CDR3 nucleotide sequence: TGTGCCAGCAGTCCCTGGGCAGGGGTCAGCAATCAGCCCCAGCATTTT. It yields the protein CASSPWAGVSNQPQHF.

The chain's CDR3 is CASSADRGNQPQHF. In DNA, the CDR3 is TGTGCCAGCAGTGCAGACAGAGGCAATCAGCCCCAGCATTTT. V gene TRBV6-6 combines with J gene TRBJ1-5; weak D call: TRBD1 (5 bases). Trimming pared 5 bases from V and 2 bases from J, leaving 10 bases between. Looked up from germline, CDR1 is MNHNY and CDR2 is SVGAGI (reference sequence). This CDR3 is built from 14 residues.

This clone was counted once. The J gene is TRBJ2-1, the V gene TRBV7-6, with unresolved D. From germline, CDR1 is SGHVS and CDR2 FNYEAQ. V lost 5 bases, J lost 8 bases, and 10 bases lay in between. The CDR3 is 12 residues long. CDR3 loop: CASSQRSDEQFF. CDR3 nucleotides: TGTGCCAGCAGCCAGAGGAGTGATGAGCAGTTCTTC.

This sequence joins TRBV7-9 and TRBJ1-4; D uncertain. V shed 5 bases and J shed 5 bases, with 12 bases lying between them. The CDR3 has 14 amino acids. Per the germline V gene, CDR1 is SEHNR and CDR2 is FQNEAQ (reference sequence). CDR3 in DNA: TGTGCCAGCAGCGTCCGGGAACGGAATGAAAAACTGTTTTTT. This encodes CASSVRERNEKLFF.

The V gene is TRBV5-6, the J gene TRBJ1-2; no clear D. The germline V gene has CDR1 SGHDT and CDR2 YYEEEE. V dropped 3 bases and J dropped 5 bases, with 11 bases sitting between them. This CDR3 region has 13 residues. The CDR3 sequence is CASSSARLYGYTF. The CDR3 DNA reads TGTGCCAGCAGCTCCGCCAGGCTATATGGCTACACCTTC.

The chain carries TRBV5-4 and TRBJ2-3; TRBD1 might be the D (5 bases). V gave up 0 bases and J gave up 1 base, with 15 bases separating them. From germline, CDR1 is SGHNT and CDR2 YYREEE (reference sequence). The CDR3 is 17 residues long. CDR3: CASSLAPGRVGTDTQYF. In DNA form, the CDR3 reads TGTGCCAGCAGCTTGGCCCCGGGCAGGGTCGGCACAGATACGCAGTATTTT.

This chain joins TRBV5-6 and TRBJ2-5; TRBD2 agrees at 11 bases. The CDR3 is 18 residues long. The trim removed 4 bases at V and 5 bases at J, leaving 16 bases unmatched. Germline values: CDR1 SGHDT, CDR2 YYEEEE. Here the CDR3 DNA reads TGTGCCAGCAGCCTCCCTGGGAGAGCTAGCGGGAGGTCTGAGACCCAGTACTTC. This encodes CASSLPGRASGRSETQYF.

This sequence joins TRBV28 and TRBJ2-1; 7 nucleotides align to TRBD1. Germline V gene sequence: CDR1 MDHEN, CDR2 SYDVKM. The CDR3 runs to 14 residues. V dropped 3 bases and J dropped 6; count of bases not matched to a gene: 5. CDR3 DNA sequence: TGTGCCAGCAGTTTCCCTCGGACAGGCAATGAGCAGTTCTTC. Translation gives CASSFPRTGNEQFF. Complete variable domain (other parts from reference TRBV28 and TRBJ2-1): DVKVTQSSRYLVKRTGEKVFLECVQDMDHENMFWYRQDPGLGLRLIYFSYDVKMKEKGDIPEGYSVSREKKERFSLILESASTNQTSMYLCASSFPRTGNEQFFGPGTRLTVL.

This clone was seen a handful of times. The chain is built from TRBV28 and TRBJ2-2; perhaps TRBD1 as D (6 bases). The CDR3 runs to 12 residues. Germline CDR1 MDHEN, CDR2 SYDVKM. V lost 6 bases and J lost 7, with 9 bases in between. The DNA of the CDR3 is TGTGCCAGCAGCCCAGGGGTCGGGGAGCTGTTTTTT. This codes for CASSPGVGELFF.

The CDR3 region is CAWSVLPGGTDTQYF. The CDR3 region has the DNA TGTGCCTGGAGTGTACTTCCAGGGGGGACAGATACGCAGTATTTT. The chain couples TRBV30 to TRBJ2-3, with D perhaps TRBD1 (7 bases). This CDR3 spans 15 amino acids. V lost 0 bases to trimming and J lost 3 bases, with 13 bases between them. Germline V gene sequence: CDR1 GTSNPN, CDR2 SVGIG (reference sequence).

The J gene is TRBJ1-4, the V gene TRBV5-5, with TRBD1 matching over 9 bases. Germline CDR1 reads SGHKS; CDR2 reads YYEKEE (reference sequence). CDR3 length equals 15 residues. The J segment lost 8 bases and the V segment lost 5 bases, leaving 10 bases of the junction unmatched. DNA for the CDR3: TGTGCCAGCAGAATTACAGGGGGCGGGAGCGAAAAACTGTTTTTT. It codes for CASRITGGGSEKLFF. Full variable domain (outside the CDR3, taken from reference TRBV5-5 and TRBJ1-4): DAGVTQSPTHLIKTRGQQVTLRCSPISGHKSVSWYQQVLGQGPQFIFQYYEKEERGRGNFPDRFSARQFPNYSSELNVNALLLGDSALYLCASRITGGGSEKLFFGSGTQLSVL.

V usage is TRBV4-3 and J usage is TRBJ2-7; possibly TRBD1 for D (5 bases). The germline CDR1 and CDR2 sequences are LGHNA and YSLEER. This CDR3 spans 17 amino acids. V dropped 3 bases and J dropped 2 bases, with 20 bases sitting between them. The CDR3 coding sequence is TGCGCCAGCAGCCAGAACCAACAGGTTGGCGAGGCCTACGAGCAGTACTTC. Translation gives CASSQNQQVGEAYEQYF.

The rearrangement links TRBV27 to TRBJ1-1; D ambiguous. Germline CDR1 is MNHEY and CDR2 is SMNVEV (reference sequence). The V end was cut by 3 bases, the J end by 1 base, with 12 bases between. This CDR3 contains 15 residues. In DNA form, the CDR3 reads TGTGCCAGCAGTTTTCTTGGACTGACGAACACTGAAGCTTTCTTT. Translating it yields CASSFLGLTNTEAFF.

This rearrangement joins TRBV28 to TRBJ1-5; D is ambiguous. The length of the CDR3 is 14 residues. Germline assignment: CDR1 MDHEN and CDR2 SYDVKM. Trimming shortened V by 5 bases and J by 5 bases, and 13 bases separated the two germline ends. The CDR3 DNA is TGTGCCAGCAGTCTCCAGGTACGTTATCAGCCCCAGCATTTT. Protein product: CASSLQVRYQPQHF. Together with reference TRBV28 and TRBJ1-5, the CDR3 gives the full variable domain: DVKVTQSSRYLVKRTGEKVFLECVQDMDHENMFWYRQDPGLGLRLIYFSYDVKMKEKGDIPEGYSVSREKKERFSLILESASTNQTSMYLCASSLQVRYQPQHFGDGTRLSIL.

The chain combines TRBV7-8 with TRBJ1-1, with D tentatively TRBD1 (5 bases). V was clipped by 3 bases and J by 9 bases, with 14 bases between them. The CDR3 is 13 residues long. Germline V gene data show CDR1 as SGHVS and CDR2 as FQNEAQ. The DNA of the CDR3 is TGTGCCAGCAGCTTCGGGACTTATGATCAAGCTTTCTTT. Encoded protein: CASSFGTYDQAFF.

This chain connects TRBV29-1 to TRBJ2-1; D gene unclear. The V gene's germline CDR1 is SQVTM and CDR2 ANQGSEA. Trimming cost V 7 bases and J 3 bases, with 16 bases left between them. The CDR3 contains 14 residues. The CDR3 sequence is CSAPMGVSYNEQFF. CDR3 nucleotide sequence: TGCAGCGCCCCCATGGGCGTCAGCTACAATGAGCAGTTCTTC.